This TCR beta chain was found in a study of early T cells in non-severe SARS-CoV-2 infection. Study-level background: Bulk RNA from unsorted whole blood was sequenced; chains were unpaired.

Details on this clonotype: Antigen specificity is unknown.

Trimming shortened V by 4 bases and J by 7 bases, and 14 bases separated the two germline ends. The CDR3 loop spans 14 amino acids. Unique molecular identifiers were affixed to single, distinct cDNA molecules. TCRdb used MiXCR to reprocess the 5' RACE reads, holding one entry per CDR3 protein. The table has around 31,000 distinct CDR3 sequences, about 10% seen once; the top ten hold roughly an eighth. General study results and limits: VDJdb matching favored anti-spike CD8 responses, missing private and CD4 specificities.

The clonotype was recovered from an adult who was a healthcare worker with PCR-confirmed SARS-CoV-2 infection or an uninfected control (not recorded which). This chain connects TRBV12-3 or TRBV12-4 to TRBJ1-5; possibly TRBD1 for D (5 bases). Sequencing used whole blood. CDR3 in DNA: TGTGCCAGCAGTTCACTGCAGGGAAAGCAGCCCCAGCATTTT. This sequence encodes CASSSLQGKQPQHF.